Below are 4 T cell receptor beta chains sequenced from a single sample in a study of T cells after yellow fever vaccination. From the 5' RACE reads, TCRdb called clonotypes with MiXCR, one entry per CDR3 protein. This sample has about 120,000 distinct CDR3 sequences; 12% to 15% occur once, and the top ten carry roughly 41%. Source: CD8+ T cells sorted from PBMCs, taken 5 days after the yellow fever booster vaccination. These receptors all come from a man between 18 and 29 years old who received the YFV17D yellow fever vaccine.

The table lists this clonotype with a few counts. This sequence joins TRBV4-2 and TRBJ1-4; D is ambiguous. The CDR3 runs 15 residues. The V end lost 4 bases, the J end lost 0 bases, and 9 bases lay between the germline ends. Germline-derived CDR1 and CDR2 are LGHNA and YNFKEQ. The CDR3 spells CASSPLGATNEKLFF. CDR3 in DNA: TGTGCCAGCAGCCCACTTGGAGCAACTAATGAAAAACTGTTTTTT.

The sample holds many counts of this clonotype. The chain links TRBV29-1 to TRBJ2-2, with 9 positions matching TRBD1. The CDR3 spans 15 residues. V trimming: 3 bases; J trimming: 2 bases; junction bases outside the gene matches: 4. CDR1 and CDR2 (germline): SQVTM, ANQGSEA. CDR3 sequence reads: CSVETTGGNTGELFF. The CDR3 DNA follows: TGCAGCGTTGAGACGACAGGGGGAAACACCGGGGAGCTGTTTTTT.

As DNA, the CDR3 is TGCGCCAGCAGCCAAGGGGAAAGGGGGTACGAGCAGTACGTC. Amino acids: CASSQGERGYEQYV. The chain couples TRBV4-1 to TRBJ2-7; a weak D match, TRBD1 (6 bases). The CDR3 covers 14 residues. Germline assignment: CDR1 MGHRA and CDR2 YSYEKL. V lost 1 base, J lost 4 bases, and 11 bases lay in between.

This clonotype was recorded a few times. The genes are TRBV4-3 and TRBJ2-3, with TRBD2 matching over 9 bases. The V gene's germline CDR1 is LGHNA and CDR2 YSLEER. Trimming took 0 bases from V and 8 from J; bases not matched to a gene: 9. This CDR3 is 16 amino acids long. Here the CDR3 reads CASSQESGGSYGTQYF. DNA for the CDR3: TGCGCCAGCAGCCAAGAGAGCGGGGGGTCGTATGGTACGCAGTATTTT.